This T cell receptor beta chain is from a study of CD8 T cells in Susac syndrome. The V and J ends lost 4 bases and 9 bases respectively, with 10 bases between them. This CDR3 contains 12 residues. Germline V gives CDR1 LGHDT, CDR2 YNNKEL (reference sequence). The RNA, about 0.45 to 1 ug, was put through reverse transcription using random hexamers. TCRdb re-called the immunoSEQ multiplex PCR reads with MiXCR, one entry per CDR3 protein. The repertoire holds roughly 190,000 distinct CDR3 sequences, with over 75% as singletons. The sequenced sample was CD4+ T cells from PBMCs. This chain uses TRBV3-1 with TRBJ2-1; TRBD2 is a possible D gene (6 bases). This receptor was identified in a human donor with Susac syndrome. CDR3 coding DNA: TGTGCCAGCAGCCGAGGACTAAGTGAGCAGTTCTTC. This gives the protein CASSRGLSEQFF.